The T cell receptor (beta chain) under discussion was sequenced for a study of brain T cells in children with intractable seizures (dated by TCRdb to about 2021). Notes on the research overall: Resected brain tissue from some 53 pediatric epilepsy surgery cases was initially screened for immune gene transcripts with a NanoString immunology panel. Among the approximately twelve selected surgery cases, pre-surgery blood was additionally sequenced for eight, leaving four cases with brain tissue only. What the work shows at the level of the full study, not this receptor alone: The patients' HCMV serostatus was not known, and viral specificity was inferred solely from CDR3 sequence similarity. Because pre- and post-surgery blood were sequenced to different depths, clones absent from the pre-surgery sample may reflect undersampling.

In its sample, this clone was seen once. The specificity of this receptor is unknown. No base-level quality is on record; no much larger clone is a single base apart. TCR beta chain sequences were generated from genomic DNA using the immunoSEQ assay. The published analysis was carried out like this. CDR3 sequences that did not begin with the conserved framework cysteine at position 104 were removed manually. To get clonality, the normalized Shannon's Diversity Index was subtracted from one, giving values from 0 (maximal diversity) to 1 (oligoclonal). Differences in the frequency of the same CDR3 between samples, such as brain versus blood, were assessed with chi-squared comparison-of-proportions tests. Public clonotypes were identified through searches of immuneACCESS, and similarity to known antiviral clonotypes was evaluated with the VDJdb browser. TCRdb stores this immuneACCESS table with in-frame sequences only. Part of the clones is absent; in the studies checked, under half of the shortfall reflects unresolved V genes, and no reason is known for the rest. V and J calls and clone size are copied from that table; D and trimming were computed from the DNA. The sample contains tens of thousands of clones, around nine tenths of them found a single time. About 23% of the sample belongs to the ten largest clones.

The CDR3 runs 17 residues from the cysteine to the phenylalanine. CDR3 DNA is the only sequence kept; it has 51 bases, read in frame from the first base. CDR1 and CDR2, looked up from the germline V gene (reference sequence), are MNHNY and SVGAGI. V is pruned by 5 bases and J by 0 bases, leaving 11 bases of the junction without a gene match. Read against the paper, the sample's time point label means: resected brain tissue, or blood drawn just prior to surgery. The surgery cases that showed the highest brain T cell transcript signatures were chosen for TCR beta chain sequencing of brain tissue, and of blood when it was available. Before surgery, the patients had been given at least one anti-epileptic drug. The TCR-sequenced patients were children whose drug-resistant epilepsy was caused by tuberous sclerosis complex, focal cortical dysplasia, Rasmussen encephalitis or hemimegalencephaly. Blood samples were drawn just before the epilepsy surgery. The Monarch genomic DNA purification kit was used to extract bulk genomic DNA from unsorted brain tissue and from whole blood.

Sequencing used peripheral blood, obtained at surgery. The V and J segments used are TRBV6-6 and TRBJ1-1; 8 junctional bases match TRBD1. This receptor was taken from a girl aged 2 to 10 with Rasmussen encephalitis and intractable seizures. The bases read TGTGCCAGCAGTCGTAGGACAGGGACGAGCGTGAACACTGAAGCTTTCTTT. Translation gives CASSRRTGTSVNTEAFF.